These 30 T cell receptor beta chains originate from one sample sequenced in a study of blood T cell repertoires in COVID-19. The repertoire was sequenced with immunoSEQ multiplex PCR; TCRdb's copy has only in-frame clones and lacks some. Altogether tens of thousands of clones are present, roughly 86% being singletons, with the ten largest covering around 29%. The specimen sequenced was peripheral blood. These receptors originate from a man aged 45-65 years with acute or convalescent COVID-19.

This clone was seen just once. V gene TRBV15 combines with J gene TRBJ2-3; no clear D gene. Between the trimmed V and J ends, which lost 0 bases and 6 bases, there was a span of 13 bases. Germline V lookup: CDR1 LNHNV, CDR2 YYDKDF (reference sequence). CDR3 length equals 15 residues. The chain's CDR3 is CATSREGPRSDTQYF. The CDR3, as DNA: TGTGCCACCAGCAGAGAGGGCCCTCGGTCGGATACGCAGTATTTT.

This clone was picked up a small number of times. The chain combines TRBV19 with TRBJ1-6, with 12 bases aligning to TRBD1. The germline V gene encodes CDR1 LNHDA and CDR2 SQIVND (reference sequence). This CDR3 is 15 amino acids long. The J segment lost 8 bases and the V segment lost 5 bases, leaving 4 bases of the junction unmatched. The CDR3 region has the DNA TGTGCCAGTAGTGGGACAGGGGGCTGGGATTCACCCCTCCACTTT. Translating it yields CASSGTGGWDSPLHF.

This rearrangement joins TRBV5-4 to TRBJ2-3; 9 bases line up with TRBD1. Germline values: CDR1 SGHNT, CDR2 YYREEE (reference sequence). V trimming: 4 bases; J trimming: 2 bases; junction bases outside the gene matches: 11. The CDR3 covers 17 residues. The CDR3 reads CASSPGGQGAFTDTQYF. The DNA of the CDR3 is TGTGCCAGCAGCCCCGGGGGACAGGGCGCCTTCACAGATACGCAGTATTTT. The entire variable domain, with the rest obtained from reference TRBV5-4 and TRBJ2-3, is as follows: ETGVTQSPTHLIKTRGQQVTLRCSSQSGHNTVSWYQQALGQGPQFIFQYYREEENGRGNFPPRFSGLQFPNYSSELNVNALELDDSALYLCASSPGGQGAFTDTQYFGPGTRLTVL.

The CDR3 DNA follows: TGTGCCAGCAGCGTAGAGGGGACTGGGGCCAACGTCCTGACTTTC. This gives the protein CASSVEGTGANVLTF. The V call is TRBV9, the J call TRBJ2-6; weak D call: TRBD1 (5 bases). The CDR3 is made up of 15 amino acids. V was pared by 0 bases and J by 2 bases, with 6 bases between. Germline CDR1 and CDR2: SGDLS and YYNGEE.

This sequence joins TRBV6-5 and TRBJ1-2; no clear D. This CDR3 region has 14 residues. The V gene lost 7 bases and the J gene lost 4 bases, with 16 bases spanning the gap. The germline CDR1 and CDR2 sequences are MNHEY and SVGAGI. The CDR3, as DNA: TGTGCCAGCAAAGATGCCGCCTATATCTATGGCTACACCTTC. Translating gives CASKDAAYIYGYTF.

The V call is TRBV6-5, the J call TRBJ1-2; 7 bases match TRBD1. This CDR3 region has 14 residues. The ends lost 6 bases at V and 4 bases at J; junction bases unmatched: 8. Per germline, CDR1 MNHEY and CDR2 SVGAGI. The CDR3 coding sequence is TGTGCCAGCAGAAGACAGGGTATTGGCTATGGCTACACCTTC. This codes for CASRRQGIGYGYTF.

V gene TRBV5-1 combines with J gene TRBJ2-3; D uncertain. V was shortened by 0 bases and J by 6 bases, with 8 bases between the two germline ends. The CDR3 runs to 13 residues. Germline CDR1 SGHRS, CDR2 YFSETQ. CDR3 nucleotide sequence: TGCGCCAGCAGCTTGGGTTTCGAGGATACGCAGTATTTT. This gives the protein CASSLGFEDTQYF.

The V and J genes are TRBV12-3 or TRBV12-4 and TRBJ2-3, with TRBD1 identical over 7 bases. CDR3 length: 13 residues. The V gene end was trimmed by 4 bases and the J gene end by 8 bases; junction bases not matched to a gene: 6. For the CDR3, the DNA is TGTGCCAGCAGTTATAGGGGGCTGGGTACGCAGTATTTT. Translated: CASSYRGLGTQYF.

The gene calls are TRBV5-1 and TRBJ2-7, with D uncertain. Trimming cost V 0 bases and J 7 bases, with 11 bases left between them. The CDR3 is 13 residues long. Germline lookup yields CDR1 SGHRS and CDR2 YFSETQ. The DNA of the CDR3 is TGCGCCAGCAGCTTGGCCGCCCAGTGGGAGCAGTACTTC. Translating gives CASSLAAQWEQYF.

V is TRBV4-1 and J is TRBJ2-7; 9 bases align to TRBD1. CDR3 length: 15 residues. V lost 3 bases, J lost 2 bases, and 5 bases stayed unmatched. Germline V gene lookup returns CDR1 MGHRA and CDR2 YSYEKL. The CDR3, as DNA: TGCGCCAGCAGCCAGGAGGGACAGGGAACCTACGAGCAGTACTTC. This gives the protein CASSQEGQGTYEQYF.

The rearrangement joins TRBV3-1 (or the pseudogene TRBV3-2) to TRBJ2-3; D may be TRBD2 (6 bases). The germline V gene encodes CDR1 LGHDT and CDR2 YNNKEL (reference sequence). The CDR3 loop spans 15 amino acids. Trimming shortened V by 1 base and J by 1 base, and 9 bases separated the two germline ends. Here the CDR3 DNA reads TGTGCCAGCAGCCAAGGGGCTAGCGGCACAGATACGCAGTATTTT. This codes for CASSQGASGTDTQYF.

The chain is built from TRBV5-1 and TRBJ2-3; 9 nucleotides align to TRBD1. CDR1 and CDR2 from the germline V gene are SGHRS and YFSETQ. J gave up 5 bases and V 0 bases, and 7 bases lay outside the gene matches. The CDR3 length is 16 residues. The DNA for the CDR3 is TGCGCCAGCAGCTTGGCTGGGACAGGGCTACTAGATACGCAGTATTTT. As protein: CASSLAGTGLLDTQYF.

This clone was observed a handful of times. The CDR3, as DNA: TGTGCCACCAGCAGAGAAGGGCCAGGGGTAAACGGCTACACCTTC. It encodes CATSREGPGVNGYTF. The chain has TRBV15 and TRBJ1-2, with D perhaps matching TRBD1 (6 bases). With 0 bases removed from V and 8 bases from J, the gap between germline ends came to 16 bases. The CDR3 covers 15 residues. Germline CDR1 reads LNHNV; CDR2 reads YYDKDF (reference sequence).

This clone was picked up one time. CDR3 nucleotide sequence: TGCGCCAGCAGCTCGACAGGGGGGAACACTGAAGCTTTCTTT. Encoded protein: CASSSTGGNTEAFF. The genes are TRBV5-1 and TRBJ1-1, with 9 bases that match TRBD1. Germline V lookup: CDR1 SGHRS, CDR2 YFSETQ. The J segment lost 1 base and the V segment lost 3 bases, leaving 1 base of the junction unmatched. The CDR3 covers 14 residues. Complete variable domain (other parts from reference TRBV5-1 and TRBJ1-1): KAGVTQTPRYLIKTRGQQVTLSCSPISGHRSVSWYQQTPGQGLQFLFEYFSETQRNKGNFPGRFSGRQFSNSRSEMNVSTLELGDSALYLCASSSTGGNTEAFFGQGTRLTVV.

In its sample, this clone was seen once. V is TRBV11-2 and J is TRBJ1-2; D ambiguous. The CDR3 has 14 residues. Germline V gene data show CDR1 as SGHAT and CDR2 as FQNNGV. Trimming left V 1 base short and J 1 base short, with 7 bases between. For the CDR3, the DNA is TGTGCCAGCAGCTTAGGAGCAAATAACTATGGCTACACCTTC. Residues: CASSLGANNYGYTF. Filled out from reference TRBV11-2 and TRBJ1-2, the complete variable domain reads EAGVAQSPRYKIIEKRQSVAFWCNPISGHATLYWYQQILGQGPKLLIQFQNNGVVDDSQLPKDRFSAERLKGVDSTLKIQPAKLEDSAVYLCASSLGANNYGYTFGSGTRLTVV.

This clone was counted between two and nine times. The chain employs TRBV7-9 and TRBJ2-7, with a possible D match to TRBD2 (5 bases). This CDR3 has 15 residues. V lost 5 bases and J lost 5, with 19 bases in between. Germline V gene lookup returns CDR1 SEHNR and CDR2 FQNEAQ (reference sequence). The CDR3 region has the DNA TGTGCCAGCAGCAACCCGGACGGGGTTTTGCACGAGCAGTACTTC. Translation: CASSNPDGVLHEQYF. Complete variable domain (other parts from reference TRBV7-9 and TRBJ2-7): DTGVSQNPRHKITKRGQNVTFRCDPISEHNRLYWYRQTLGQGPEFLTYFQNEAQLEKSRLLSDRFSAERPKGSFSTLEIQRTEQGDSAMYLCASSNPDGVLHEQYFGPGTRLTVT.

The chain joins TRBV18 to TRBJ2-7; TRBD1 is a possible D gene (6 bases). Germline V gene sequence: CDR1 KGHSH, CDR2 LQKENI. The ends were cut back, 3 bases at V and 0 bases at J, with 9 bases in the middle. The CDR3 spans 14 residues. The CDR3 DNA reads TGTGCCAGCTCACCGAGGGACACCTCCTACGAGCAGTACTTC. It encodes CASSPRDTSYEQYF.

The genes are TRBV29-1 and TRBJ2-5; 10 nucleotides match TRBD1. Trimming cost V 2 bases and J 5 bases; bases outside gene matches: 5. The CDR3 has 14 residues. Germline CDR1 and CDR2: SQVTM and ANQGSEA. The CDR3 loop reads CSVEWTGGYETQYF. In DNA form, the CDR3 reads TGCAGCGTTGAATGGACAGGGGGGTATGAGACCCAGTACTTC.

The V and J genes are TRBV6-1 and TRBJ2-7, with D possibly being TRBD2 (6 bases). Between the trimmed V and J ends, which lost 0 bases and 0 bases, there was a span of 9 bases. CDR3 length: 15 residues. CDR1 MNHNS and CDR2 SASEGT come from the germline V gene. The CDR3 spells CASSEAGGSSYEQYF. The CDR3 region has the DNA TGTGCCAGCAGTGAAGCTGGGGGGTCCTCCTACGAGCAGTACTTC.

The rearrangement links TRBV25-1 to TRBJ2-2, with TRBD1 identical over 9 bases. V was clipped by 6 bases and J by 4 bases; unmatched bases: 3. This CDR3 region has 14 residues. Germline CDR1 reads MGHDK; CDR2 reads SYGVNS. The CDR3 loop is CASRGTGFTGELFF. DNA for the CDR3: TGTGCCAGCAGGGGGACAGGGTTCACCGGGGAGCTGTTTTTT.

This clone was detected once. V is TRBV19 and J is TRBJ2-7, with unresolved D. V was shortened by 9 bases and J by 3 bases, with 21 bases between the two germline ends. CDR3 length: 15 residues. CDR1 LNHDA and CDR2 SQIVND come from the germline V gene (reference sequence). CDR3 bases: TGTGCCAGCCAAATATCTCTTGGCAGAAACTACGAGCAGTACTTC. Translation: CASQISLGRNYEQYF.

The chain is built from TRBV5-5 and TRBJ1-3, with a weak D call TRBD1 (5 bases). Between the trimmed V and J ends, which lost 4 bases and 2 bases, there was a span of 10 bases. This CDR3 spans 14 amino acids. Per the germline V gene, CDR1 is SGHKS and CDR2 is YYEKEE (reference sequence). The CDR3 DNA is TGTGCCAGCAGCCTCGGGGGTACTGGAAACACCATATATTTT. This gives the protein CASSLGGTGNTIYF.

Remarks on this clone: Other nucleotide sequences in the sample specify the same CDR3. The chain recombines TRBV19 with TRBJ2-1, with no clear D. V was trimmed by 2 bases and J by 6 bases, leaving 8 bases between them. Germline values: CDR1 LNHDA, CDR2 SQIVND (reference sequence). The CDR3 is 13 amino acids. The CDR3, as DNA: TGTGCCAGTAGTATAACCGGTGGCAATGAGCAGTTCTTC. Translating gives CASSITGGNEQFF.

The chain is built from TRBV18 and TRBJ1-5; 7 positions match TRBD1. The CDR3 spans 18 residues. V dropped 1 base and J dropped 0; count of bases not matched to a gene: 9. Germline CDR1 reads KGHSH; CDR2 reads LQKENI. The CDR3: CASSPQFAGGNSNQPQHF. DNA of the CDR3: TGTGCCAGCTCACCACAGTTCGCAGGGGGAAATAGCAATCAGCCCCAGCATTTT.

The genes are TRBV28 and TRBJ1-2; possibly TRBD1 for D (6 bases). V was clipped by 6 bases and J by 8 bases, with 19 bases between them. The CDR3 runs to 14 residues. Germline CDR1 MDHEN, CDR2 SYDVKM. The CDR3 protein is CASSSILTGKGYTF. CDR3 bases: TGTGCCAGCAGCTCGATCCTGACAGGAAAAGGCTACACCTTC.

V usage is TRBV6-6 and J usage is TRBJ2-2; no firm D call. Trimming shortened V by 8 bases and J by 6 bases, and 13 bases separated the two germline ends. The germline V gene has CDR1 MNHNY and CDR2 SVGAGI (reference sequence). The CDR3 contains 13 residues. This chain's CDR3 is CASLPPAAGELFF. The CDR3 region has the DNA TGTGCCAGCCTTCCGCCGGCGGCCGGGGAGCTGTTTTTT.

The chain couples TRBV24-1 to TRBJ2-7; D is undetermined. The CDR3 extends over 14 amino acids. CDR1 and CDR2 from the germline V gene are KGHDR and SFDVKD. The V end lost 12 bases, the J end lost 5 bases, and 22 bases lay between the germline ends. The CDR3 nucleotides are TGTGCCCCGCACAGTGGGCAGGCCGGCGACGAGCAGTACTTC. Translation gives CAPHSGQAGDEQYF.

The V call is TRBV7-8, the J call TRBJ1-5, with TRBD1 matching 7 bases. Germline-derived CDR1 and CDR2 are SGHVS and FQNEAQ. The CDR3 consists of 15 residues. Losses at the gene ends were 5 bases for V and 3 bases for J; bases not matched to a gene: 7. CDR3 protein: CASSETGQYNQPQHF. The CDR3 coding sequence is TGTGCCAGCAGCGAAACGGGACAGTACAATCAGCCCCAGCATTTT.

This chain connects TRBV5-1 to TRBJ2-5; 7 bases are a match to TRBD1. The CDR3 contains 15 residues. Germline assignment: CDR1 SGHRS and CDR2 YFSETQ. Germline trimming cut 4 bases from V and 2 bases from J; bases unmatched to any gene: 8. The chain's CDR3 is CASSSGWDSQETQYF. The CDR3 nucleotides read TGCGCCAGCAGCAGCGGCTGGGACAGTCAAGAGACCCAGTACTTC.

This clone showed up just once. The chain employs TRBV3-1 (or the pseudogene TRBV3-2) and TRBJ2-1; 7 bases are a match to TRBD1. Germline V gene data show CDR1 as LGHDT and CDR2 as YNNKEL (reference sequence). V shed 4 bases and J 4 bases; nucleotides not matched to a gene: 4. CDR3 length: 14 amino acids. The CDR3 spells CASSRQGPYNEQFF. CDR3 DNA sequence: TGTGCCAGCAGCCGACAGGGACCTTACAATGAGCAGTTCTTC.